A selection of T cell receptor beta chains follows, all from one sample in a study of CD8+ T cells in alopecia areata. Data came from immunoSEQ multiplex PCR; TCRdb stores just in-frame clones and leaves some out. In the table there are about 180,000 clones, approximately 50% of which are singletons. The source was CD8+ T cells sorted from blood, collected around week 53, from a patient treated with tofacitinib. The receptors stem from a human donor with alopecia areata. Each CDR3 is given with its conserved first and last residue. D genes are given only for firm matches. Not all rows give a size; the values are once, few, many and, for expanded clones, a class.

D gene	clone size	J gene	V gene	CDR3 protein	CDR3 DNA
.	few	TRBJ1-1	TRBV4-1	CASSYTGRDTEAFF	TGCGCCAGCAGCTACACCGGGAGGGACACTGAAGCTTTCTTT
.	.	TRBJ2-1	TRBV9	CASSGQGYNEQFF	TGTGCCAGCAGCGGGCAGGGGTACAATGAGCAGTTCTTC
.	.	TRBJ2-5	TRBV30	CAWSALLETQYF	TGTGCCTGGAGTGCCCTTTTAGAGACCCAGTACTTC
.	.	TRBJ1-5	TRBV5-1	CASSLEDIEGQPQHF	TGCGCCAGCAGCTTGGAGGACATAGAAGGTCAGCCCCAGCATTTT
TRBD1	.	TRBJ2-5	TRBV5-1	CASSIRTGEGETQYF	TGCGCCAGCAGCATAAGAACAGGGGAAGGAGAGACCCAGTACTTC
TRBD1	.	TRBJ2-7	TRBV30	CAGGGQGAYEQYF	TGTGCCGGAGGGGGACAGGGGGCCTACGAGCAGTACTTC
TRBD1	.	TRBJ1-4	TRBV5-4	CASSIGQADFEKLFF	TGTGCCAGCAGTATCGGACAGGCTGATTTTGAAAAACTGTTTTTT
TRBD1	once	TRBJ1-6	TRBV15	CATSRTGQHNSPLHF	TGTGCCACCAGCAGGACGGGACAGCATAATTCACCCCTCCACTTT
TRBD1	.	TRBJ1-4	TRBV27	CASSYTGGSPEKLFF	TGTGCCAGCAGTTATACAGGGGGTTCCCCAGAAAAACTGTTTTTT
.	.	TRBJ1-5	TRBV30	CAWNSGGYNQPQHF	TGTGCCTGGAATAGCGGGGGTTACAATCAGCCCCAGCATTTT
.	few	TRBJ2-6	TRBV27	CASSPSAGYSGANVLTF	TGTGCCAGCAGTCCCTCGGCAGGTTACTCTGGGGCCAACGTCCTGACTTTC
.	few	TRBJ2-2	TRBV29-1	CSVFRTDTGELFF	TGCAGCGTTTTCAGGACAGACACCGGGGAGCTGTTTTTT
.	.	TRBJ1-2	TRBV29-1	CSVESVNEANYGYTF	TGCAGCGTTGAATCCGTGAACGAAGCTAACTATGGCTACACCTTC
.	.	TRBJ2-1	TRBV9	CASSTEAGYNEQFF	TGTGCCAGCAGCACCGAAGCAGGATACAATGAGCAGTTCTTC